The 17 T cell receptor beta chains given below trace back to one sample, sequenced in a study of cytomegalovirus exposure and HLA in healthy donors. It was with 60 Vbeta and 13 Jbeta primers that the PCR ran. Assay used: immunoSEQ multiplex PCR; TCRdb lists only in-frame clones, some missing. The sample lists some 150,000 clones; about 77% were seen once. Material: PBMCs. Receptors were obtained from a male donor in good health and CMV-seronegative.

The chain uses TRBV6-1 and TRBJ2-3, with 10 bases matching TRBD2. V shed 6 bases and J 3 bases; nucleotides not matched to a gene: 6. CDR1 and CDR2 from the germline V gene are MNHNS and SASEGT. The length of the CDR3 is 15 residues. CDR3 residues: CASRISGRKTDTQYF. The CDR3 bases are TGTGCCAGCAGAATTAGCGGGAGGAAAACAGATACGCAGTATTTT.

This clone was seen more than once but under ten times. This rearrangement joins TRBV10-3 to TRBJ1-1; 9 bases map to TRBD1. The germline gives CDR1 ENHRY, CDR2 SYGVKD. CDR3 length: 11 residues. V shed 4 bases, J shed 10 bases, and the junction held 1 base outside the gene matches. CDR3 in DNA: TGTGCCATCAGTGTGGACAGGGGAGCTTTCTTT. As protein: CAISVDRGAFF.

This chain links TRBV6-6 with TRBJ2-7; perhaps TRBD2 as D (5 bases). The CDR3 runs 11 residues. V was pared by 2 bases and J by 7 bases, with 6 bases between. CDR1 MNHNY and CDR2 SVGAGI come from the germline V gene (reference sequence). This CDR3 is CASSYDYEQYF. The CDR3 region has the DNA TGTGCCAGCAGTTACGACTATGAGCAGTACTTC.

This sequence joins TRBV7-9 and TRBJ2-7, with 7 bases lining up with TRBD2. V gave up 6 bases and J gave up 2 bases; unmatched junction bases: 16. Germline V gene sequence: CDR1 SEHNR, CDR2 FQNEAQ (reference sequence). This CDR3 comprises 17 residues. The CDR3 nucleotides are TGTGCCAGCAGTTACCACCTGAGAGCGAGCGGGGCCTACGAGCAGTACTTC. It yields the protein CASSYHLRASGAYEQYF.

The chain is built from TRBV18 and TRBJ1-4, with unresolved D. The V gene's germline CDR1 is KGHSH and CDR2 LQKENI. The CDR3 is 15 residues long. Trimming took off 2 bases at V and 0 bases at J, with 7 bases between the two ends. CDR3 in DNA: TGTGCCAGCTCACCATTCACTGCAACTAATGAAAAACTGTTTTTT. Its protein is CASSPFTATNEKLFF.

The rearrangement joins TRBV19 to TRBJ2-7, with 9 bases lining up with TRBD1. Germline V lookup: CDR1 LNHDA, CDR2 SQIVND (reference sequence). Unmatched junction bases numbered 8, after V lost 3 bases and J lost 2 bases. The CDR3 length is 16 residues. This CDR3 is CASSIGPGTGTYEQYF. CDR3 nucleotides: TGTGCCAGTAGTATCGGGCCTGGGACAGGGACCTACGAGCAGTACTTC.

The chain uses TRBV19 and TRBJ1-1; D call uncertain. The CDR3 contains 13 residues. Trimming removed 5 bases from V and 2 bases from J, with 9 bases in between. Germline CDR1 is LNHDA and CDR2 is SQIVND (reference sequence). CDR3 sequence: CASSSRQNTEAFF. CDR3 coding DNA: TGTGCCAGTAGTTCGCGGCAAAACACTGAAGCTTTCTTT.

The V call is TRBV18, the J call TRBJ2-3; TRBD2 agrees at 10 bases. The CDR3 is 16 residues long. Germline CDR1 and CDR2: KGHSH and LQKENI. Trimming at V came to 3 bases and at J to 0 bases, leaving 3 bases not matched to a gene. CDR3 sequence reads: CASSPTLAGSTDTQYF. In DNA, the CDR3 is TGTGCCAGCTCACCCACACTAGCGGGGAGCACAGATACGCAGTATTTT.

This clone was seen more than once but under ten times. The chain couples TRBV19 to TRBJ2-2, with D uncertain. The CDR3 length is 14 residues. Germline CDR1 LNHDA, CDR2 SQIVND (reference sequence). The V gene lost 8 bases and the J gene lost 0 bases, with 10 bases spanning the gap. CDR3 DNA: TGTGCCAGTCAACGCGGTGCGAACACCGGGGAGCTGTTTTTT. Its translation is CASQRGANTGELFF.

This clone has a handful of counts. The chain employs TRBV5-1 and TRBJ2-7; maybe TRBD1 (6 bases). The V gene's germline CDR1 is SGHRS and CDR2 YFSETQ. This CDR3 has 13 amino acids. V was shortened by 2 bases and J by 6 bases, with 12 bases between the two germline ends. The CDR3 loop reads CASSLQGAIEQYF. The DNA for the CDR3 is TGCGCCAGCAGCTTACAGGGTGCGATCGAGCAGTACTTC.

The J gene is TRBJ1-1, the V gene TRBV2; a possible D gene is TRBD1 (5 bases). The CDR3 has 15 residues. CDR1 is SNHLY and CDR2 is FYNNEI in the germline V gene. V was pared by 9 bases and J by 0 bases, with 17 bases between. CDR3 loop: CASNLRGRMNTEAFF. CDR3 coding DNA: TGTGCCAGTAACTTAAGGGGCAGGATGAACACTGAAGCTTTCTTT. The full variable domain, its missing parts supplied by reference TRBV2 and TRBJ1-1, is EPEVTQTPSHQVTQMGQEVILRCVPISNHLYFYWYRQILGQKVEFLVSFYNNEISEKSEIFDDQFSVERPDGSNFTLKIRSTKLEDSAMYFCASNLRGRMNTEAFFGQGTRLTVV.

The V and J genes are TRBV7-2 and TRBJ2-7; possible D gene TRBD2, 5 bases. Trimming removed 0 bases at V and 2 bases at J, with 11 bases between. The CDR3 totals 15 residues. Germline V CDR1 and CDR2: SGHTA, FQGNSA. The CDR3 nucleotides read TGTGCCAGCAGCTTAGCGGACTCCGGGGCCTACGAGCAGTACTTC. This encodes CASSLADSGAYEQYF.

J is TRBJ1-6 and V is TRBV9, with TRBD1 identical over 7 bases. Germline CDR1 reads SGDLS; CDR2 reads YYNGEE. This CDR3 contains 16 residues. J gave up 0 bases and V 3 bases, and 3 bases lay outside the gene matches. CDR3 in DNA: TGTGCCAGCAGCGGGACAGGTTTCTCCTATAATTCACCCCTCCACTTT. Translation gives CASSGTGFSYNSPLHF.

The chain employs TRBV7-2 and TRBJ1-1; D ambiguous. The V gene lost 1 base and the J gene lost 4 bases, with 4 bases spanning the gap. Germline V lookup: CDR1 SGHTA, CDR2 FQGNSA. This CDR3 is built from 12 residues. CDR3 sequence (DNA): TGTGCCAGCAGCTTAGAACTCACTGAAGCTTTCTTT. This codes for CASSLELTEAFF.

The chain is built from TRBV2 and TRBJ2-3; tentative D call: TRBD2 (5 bases). Per the germline V gene, CDR1 is SNHLY and CDR2 is FYNNEI. This CDR3 region has 15 residues. Trimming cost V 3 bases and J 3 bases, with 13 bases left between them. CDR3 DNA sequence: TGTGCCAGCAGTGATTCGGGGTCGGCGACAGATACGCAGTATTTT. Protein sequence: CASSDSGSATDTQYF. Variable domain in full (rest from reference TRBV2 and TRBJ2-3): EPEVTQTPSHQVTQMGQEVILRCVPISNHLYFYWYRQILGQKVEFLVSFYNNEISEKSEIFDDQFSVERPDGSNFTLKIRSTKLEDSAMYFCASSDSGSATDTQYFGPGTRLTVL.

CDR3 residues: CASSLVPNNEQFF. The CDR3 DNA sequence: TGTGCCAGCAGCTTAGTCCCAAACAATGAGCAGTTCTTC. The chain carries TRBV7-9 and TRBJ2-1; no definite D call. Between the trimmed V and J ends, which lost 1 base and 5 bases, there was a span of 6 bases. Per the germline V gene, CDR1 is SEHNR and CDR2 is FQNEAQ (reference sequence). There are 13 residues in the CDR3.

J is TRBJ2-1 and V is TRBV6-4; weak D call: TRBD1 (6 bases). Germline lookup yields CDR1 MRHNA and CDR2 SNTAGT. V lost 7 bases to trimming and J lost 7 bases, with 11 bases between them. The CDR3 covers 12 residues. In DNA, the CDR3 is TGTGCCAGCACCACGAGGGGGAATGAGCAGTTCTTC. Its protein product is CASTTRGNEQFF.